These T cell receptor beta chains were read from a single sample in a study of T cell responses to AZD1222 COVID-19 vaccine. Generated by immunoSEQ multiplex PCR, the TCRdb table keeps only in-frame clones and is missing some. The table lists about 86,000 clones, 89% of them singletons. The sample consisted of peripheral blood, taken on day 0 of AZD1222 vaccination. The receptors derive from an adult in good health. The CDR3 runs from the conserved cysteine through the conserved F or W. Clone size is not always given. Where it is, it says once, few, many or a class for expanded clones.

abundance: -
len: 15
v_gene: TRBV6-5
j_gene: TRBJ2-5
CDR3aa: CASNRLAGGLETQYF

abundance: -
len: 13
v_gene: TRBV29-1
j_gene: TRBJ1-2
CDR3aa: CSVVERPNYGYTF

abundance: -
len: 16
v_gene: TRBV5-8
j_gene: TRBJ1-5
CDR3aa: CASSPQGRGSNQPQHF

abundance: -
len: 14
v_gene: TRBV7-2
j_gene: TRBJ1-1
CDR3aa: CASSTGGVGTEAFF

abundance: -
len: 18
v_gene: TRBV7-9
j_gene: TRBJ2-2
CDR3aa: CASSLGETSGARRRELFF

abundance: -
len: 13
v_gene: TRBV15
j_gene: TRBJ1-3
CDR3aa: CATSRGGADTIYF

abundance: once
len: 15
v_gene: TRBV2
j_gene: TRBJ1-1
CDR3aa: CASSGGPGWGTEAFF

abundance: -
len: 18
v_gene: TRBV2
j_gene: TRBJ1-5
CDR3aa: CASSGLGGERRGNQPQHF

abundance: once
len: 17
v_gene: TRBV11-2
j_gene: TRBJ2-7
CDR3aa: CASSLGPGTSGTYEQYF

abundance: -
len: 14
v_gene: TRBV21-1
j_gene: TRBJ1-2
CDR3aa: CASSPNEGTYGYTF

abundance: -
len: 12
v_gene: TRBV29-1
j_gene: TRBJ1-2
CDR3aa: CSIGDPGGGYTF

abundance: -
len: 13
v_gene: TRBV6-5
j_gene: TRBJ2-2
CDR3aa: CASSTHVPGELFF

abundance: few
len: 15
v_gene: TRBV19
j_gene: TRBJ1-5
CDR3aa: CASSIGQGGSQPQHF

abundance: -
len: 16
v_gene: TRBV6-1
j_gene: TRBJ2-7
CDR3aa: CASSELDTRGPHEQYF

abundance: -
len: 15
v_gene: TRBV6-5
j_gene: TRBJ1-5
CDR3aa: CASRAQGNSNQPQHF

abundance: -
len: 15
v_gene: TRBV4-2
j_gene: TRBJ2-7
CDR3aa: CASSQGLAGPYEQYF

abundance: -
len: 14
v_gene: TRBV10-3
j_gene: TRBJ1-2
CDR3aa: CAISAKQGMDGYTF

abundance: -
len: 14
v_gene: TRBV7-2
j_gene: TRBJ2-3
CDR3aa: CASSLTASTDTQYF

abundance: -
len: 15
v_gene: TRBV6-6
j_gene: TRBJ1-5
CDR3aa: CASSYLQGPDRSKHF

abundance: -
len: 18
v_gene: TRBV5-1
j_gene: TRBJ1-1
CDR3aa: CASSLVLTYGLPNTEAFF

abundance: -
len: 13
v_gene: TRBV12-3/TRBV12-4
j_gene: TRBJ2-7
CDR3aa: CASRGGLGYEQYF

abundance: -
len: 15
v_gene: TRBV9
j_gene: TRBJ2-7
CDR3aa: CASSVGRGTTYEQYF

abundance: -
len: 13
v_gene: TRBV12-3/TRBV12-4
j_gene: TRBJ1-1
CDR3aa: CASGLGIGTEAFF

abundance: few
len: 14
v_gene: TRBV5-1
j_gene: TRBJ2-1
CDR3aa: CASSWGLDRDEQFF

abundance: -
len: 15
v_gene: TRBV6-1
j_gene: TRBJ2-5
CDR3aa: CASSEGQGRRETQYF

abundance: -
len: 11
v_gene: TRBV30
j_gene: TRBJ1-2
CDR3aa: CAGSGSYGYTF

abundance: -
len: 13
v_gene: TRBV6-4
j_gene: TRBJ1-2
CDR3aa: CASSAGQGDGYTF

abundance: once
len: 14
v_gene: TRBV29-1
j_gene: TRBJ2-7
CDR3aa: CSVGAGGPSGEQYF

abundance: -
len: 16
v_gene: TRBV6-1
j_gene: TRBJ1-2
CDR3aa: CASSEGQGDGVYGYTF

abundance: -
len: 15
v_gene: TRBV19
j_gene: TRBJ1-5
CDR3aa: CASSIGGSSNQPQHF

abundance: -
len: 14
v_gene: TRBV7-2
j_gene: TRBJ1-5
CDR3aa: CASSLAGRDQPQHF

abundance: -
len: 16
v_gene: TRBV7-9
j_gene: TRBJ2-1
CDR3aa: CASRSWTSSSYNEQFF

abundance: -
len: 14
v_gene: TRBV2
j_gene: TRBJ1-2
CDR3aa: CASSRQGAVHGYTF

abundance: -
len: 14
v_gene: TRBV7-6
j_gene: TRBJ1-1
CDR3aa: CASSSGTVNTEAFF

abundance: -
len: 14
v_gene: TRBV4-3
j_gene: TRBJ1-2
CDR3aa: CASSQDQGGGGYTF

abundance: few
len: 17
v_gene: TRBV5-8
j_gene: TRBJ2-1
CDR3aa: CASSLTAGTRIHNEQFF

abundance: -
len: 15
v_gene: TRBV27
j_gene: TRBJ2-3
CDR3aa: CASNPAGGPTDTQYF

abundance: -
len: 15
v_gene: TRBV4-1
j_gene: TRBJ2-3
CDR3aa: CASSHPGQGADTQYF

abundance: -
len: 14
v_gene: TRBV6-1
j_gene: TRBJ1-1
CDR3aa: CASSELRGNGEAFF

abundance: few
len: 15
v_gene: TRBV5-1
j_gene: TRBJ2-5
CDR3aa: CASSSQTEAMGTQYF

abundance: -
len: 13
v_gene: TRBV10-3
j_gene: TRBJ2-7
CDR3aa: CAVRDSSSYEQYF

abundance: -
len: 14
v_gene: TRBV27
j_gene: TRBJ2-7
CDR3aa: CASSLGAGDYEQYF

abundance: -
len: 16
v_gene: TRBV7-9
j_gene: TRBJ2-4
CDR3aa: CASSFPRIGQGGIQYF

abundance: -
len: 19
v_gene: TRBV30
j_gene: TRBJ1-2
CDR3aa: CAWSVRPSRTSGTNYGYTF

abundance: -
len: 13
v_gene: TRBV11-2
j_gene: TRBJ2-5
CDR3aa: CASSDGRRETQYF

abundance: -
len: 16
v_gene: TRBV6-2/TRBV6-3
j_gene: TRBJ2-5
CDR3aa: CASSQGDREVTETQYF

abundance: -
len: 13
v_gene: TRBV27
j_gene: TRBJ1-1
CDR3aa: CASRGTGTAEAFF

abundance: -
len: 13
v_gene: TRBV18
j_gene: TRBJ2-2
CDR3aa: CASSPPGTGELFF

abundance: -
len: 15
v_gene: TRBV7-5
j_gene: TRBJ2-7
CDR3aa: CVRSLVSGGPRMQYF

abundance: -
len: 16
v_gene: TRBV11-2
j_gene: TRBJ1-1
CDR3aa: CASSPRGLLTNTEAFF

abundance: -
len: 19
v_gene: TRBV15
j_gene: TRBJ1-5
CDR3aa: CATSRGAGTGRMNNQPQHF

abundance: -
len: 13
v_gene: TRBV19
j_gene: TRBJ1-2
CDR3aa: CASSTGVQGGYTF

abundance: few
len: 13
v_gene: TRBV7-9
j_gene: TRBJ2-3
CDR3aa: CASSLAAADTQYF

abundance: -
len: 16
v_gene: TRBV4-1
j_gene: TRBJ1-1
CDR3aa: CASSRSTGQPNTEAFF